The entry below gives a single T cell receptor (beta chain) sequence along with its context. The data stem from a study of T cell changes during pregnancy in multiple sclerosis. Only in-frame clones appear in the TCRdb table, and some are missing; sequencing was by immunoSEQ multiplex PCR. The sample comprises about 85,000 clones, about 89% of which are singletons, and 2.5% to 3% rests with the top ten. The sample consisted of peripheral blood, taken in the first trimester of pregnancy. The TCR comes from a female donor with multiple sclerosis, enrolled in a pregnancy study.

CDR3 DNA sequence: TGTGCCAGCAGGCCTGCAGGGGAGAATTCACCCCTCCACTTT. Protein product: CASRPAGENSPLHF. The chain uses TRBV6-5 and TRBJ1-6; a weak D match, TRBD1 (6 bases). Trimming pared 6 bases from V and 7 bases from J, leaving 13 bases between. The CDR3 extends over 14 amino acids. Germline CDR1 and CDR2: MNHEY and SVGAGI.